Sequencing of this TCR beta chain was carried out in a study of blood T cell repertoires in COVID-19. Study-wide background: The United States, Italy and Spain provided the acute and convalescent COVID-19 samples.

Assay: immunoSEQ multiplex PCR; the TCRdb copy retains only in-frame clones and omits some. The table has around 260,000 clones, roughly 89% seen once; the top ten hold 0.75% to 0.9%. Germline lookup yields CDR1 MNHNY and CDR2 SVGAGI (reference sequence). V was clipped by 8 bases and J by 1 base, with 14 bases between them. CDR3 length equals 15 residues. The sequenced sample consisted of peripheral blood. The chain uses TRBV6-6 and TRBJ2-2, with D possibly being TRBD1 (6 bases). This receptor was obtained from a man between 25 and 39 years old with acute or convalescent COVID-19. The DNA for the CDR3 is TGTGCCAGCTGGAGGAGAGGGGGGAACACCGGGGAGCTGTTTTTT. Its protein is CASWRRGGNTGELFF.